The entry below describes one TCR beta chain. The CDR3 spans 13 residues. V lost 6 bases, J lost 2 bases, and 3 bases stayed unmatched. As handled by the study authors: Using reference gene primer amplification, nucleated cell counts were estimated. Repertoires were generated with immunoSEQ multiplex PCR, while TCRdb's copy carries only in-frame clones and drops some. V and J calls plus clone size are reproduced from that table; the DNA served to infer D and trimming. Of more than 85,000 clones listed, 80% to 95% are singletons. The data derive from a study of blood T cell repertoires in COVID-19. Turning to the study itself: PBMCs, B-cell-depleted T cells, or T cells were the source of the cDNA or gDNA that made up the material.

The chain couples TRBV23-1 to TRBJ1-2; 7 nucleotides agree with TRBD1. TRBV23-1 is placed among ORFs of uncertain function. This receptor was taken from a man aged 65 to 85 with acute or convalescent COVID-19. The sequenced material came from peripheral blood. CDR3 sequence reads: CASRPQGNYGYTF. The CDR3 DNA is TGCGCCAGCAGACCACAGGGGAACTATGGCTACACCTTC.